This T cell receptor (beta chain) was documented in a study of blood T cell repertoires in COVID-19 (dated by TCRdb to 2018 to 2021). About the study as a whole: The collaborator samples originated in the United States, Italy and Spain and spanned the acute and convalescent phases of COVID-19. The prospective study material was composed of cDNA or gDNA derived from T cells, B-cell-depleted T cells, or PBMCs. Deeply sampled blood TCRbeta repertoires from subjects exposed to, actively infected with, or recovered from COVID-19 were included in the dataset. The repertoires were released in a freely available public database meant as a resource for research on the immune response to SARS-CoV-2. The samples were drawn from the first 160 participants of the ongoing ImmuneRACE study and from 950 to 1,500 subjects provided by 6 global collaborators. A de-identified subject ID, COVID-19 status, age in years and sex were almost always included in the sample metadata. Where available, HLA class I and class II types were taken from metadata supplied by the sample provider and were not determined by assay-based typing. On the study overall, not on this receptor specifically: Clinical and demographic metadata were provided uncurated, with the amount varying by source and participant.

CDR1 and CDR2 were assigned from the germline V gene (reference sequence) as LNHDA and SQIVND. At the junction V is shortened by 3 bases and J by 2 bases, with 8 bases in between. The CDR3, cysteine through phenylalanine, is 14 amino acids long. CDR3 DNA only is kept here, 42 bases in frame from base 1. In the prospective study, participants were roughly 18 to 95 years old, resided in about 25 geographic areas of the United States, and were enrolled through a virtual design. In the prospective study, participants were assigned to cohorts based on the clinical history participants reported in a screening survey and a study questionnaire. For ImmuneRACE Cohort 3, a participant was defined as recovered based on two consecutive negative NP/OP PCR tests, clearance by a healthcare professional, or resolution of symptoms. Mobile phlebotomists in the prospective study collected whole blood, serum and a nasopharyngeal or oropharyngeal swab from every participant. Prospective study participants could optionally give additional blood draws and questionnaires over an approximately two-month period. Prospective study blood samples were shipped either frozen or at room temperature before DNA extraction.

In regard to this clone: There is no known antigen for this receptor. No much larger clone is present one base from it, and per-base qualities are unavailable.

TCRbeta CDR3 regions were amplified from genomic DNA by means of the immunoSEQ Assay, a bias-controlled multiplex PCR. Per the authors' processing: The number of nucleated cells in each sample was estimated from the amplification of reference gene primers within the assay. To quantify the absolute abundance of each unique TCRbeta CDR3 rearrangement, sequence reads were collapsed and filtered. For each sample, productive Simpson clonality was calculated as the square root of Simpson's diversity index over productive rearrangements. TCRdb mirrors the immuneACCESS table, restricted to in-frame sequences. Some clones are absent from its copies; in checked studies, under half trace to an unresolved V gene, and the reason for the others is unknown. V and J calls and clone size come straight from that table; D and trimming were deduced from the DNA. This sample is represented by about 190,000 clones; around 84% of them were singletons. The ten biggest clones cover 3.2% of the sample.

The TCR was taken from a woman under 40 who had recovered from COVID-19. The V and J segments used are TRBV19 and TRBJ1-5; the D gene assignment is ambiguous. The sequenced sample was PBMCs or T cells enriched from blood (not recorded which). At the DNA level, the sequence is TGTGCCAGTAGTATTTGGCCCGGCAATCAGCCCCAGCATTTT. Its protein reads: CASSIWPGNQPQHF.